The source of this TCR beta chain is a study of T cell repertoires in cytomegalovirus infection. Study in general: An indication of both CMV infection and matching HLA type came from public TCR beta signatures. Study-wide results and caveats: Carriers of CMV plus the relevant HLA were identified by cumulative public TCR beta family frequency. HLA-C-restricted CMV-specific TCR beta clonotypes prevailed in the ex vivo response.

This clonotype was recorded a few times. Its matching antigen is unknown. Germline V gene lookup returns CDR1 MDHEN and CDR2 SYDVKM. The CDR3 has 21 amino acids. With 0 bases clipped from V and 0 bases from J, the junction kept 14 bases outside the gene matches. Via MiXCR, TCRdb re-called the reads, giving one row per CDR3 protein. The repertoire holds a few hundred thousand distinct CDR3 sequences, with approximately 15% as singletons. The gene calls are TRBV28 and TRBJ2-3; 11 bases are a match to TRBD2. This receptor was obtained from a human donor in good health (CMV status not recorded). Some clones in this sample may be carry-over from other donors' samples. Sample: CD8+ T cells from PBMCs. The CDR3 loop reads CASSLWRLAGGTPSSTDTQYF. CDR3 DNA: TGTGCCAGCAGTTTATGGAGGCTAGCGGGGGGAACACCGAGTAGCACAGATACGCAGTATTTT.